This T cell receptor (beta chain) was sequenced in a study of spatial heterogeneity in lung cancer. Whole-study context: Combinations of a unique TCR and a UMI were tallied in raw reads, and on average each appeared more than ten times. Study outcomes and limitations: One measure, the expanded intratumoral alpha and beta TCR count, tracked tumor mutation counts.

This clonotype was seen ten or more times. Its antigen is not identified. CDR1 LGHDT and CDR2 YNNKEL come from the germline V gene (reference sequence). This CDR3 comprises 16 residues. Trimming removed 3 bases from V and 2 bases from J; junction bases left unmatched: 5. The library protocol tagged each TCR cDNA with a unique molecular identifier. TCRdb re-derived calls from the 5' RACE reads in MiXCR, one entry per CDR3 protein. The data show 15,000 to 20,000 distinct CDR3 sequences, 6.2% seen once. Time point in this sample: sample taken at primary tumor resection. The donors were about 67 patients with non-small cell lung cancer that was early-stage and untreated. Whole RNA, which was extracted from tumor, nontumor lung tissue or frozen PBMC, was sequenced without any cell sorting.

The source was lung tumor tissue, collected at surgery. The receptor was isolated from a male donor with early-stage non-small cell lung cancer. The rearrangement joins TRBV3-1 to TRBJ2-3, with 10 bases identical to TRBD2. The CDR3 is CASSHFGLADTDTQYF. The DNA for the CDR3 is TGTGCCAGCAGCCATTTCGGACTAGCGGACACAGATACGCAGTATTTT.